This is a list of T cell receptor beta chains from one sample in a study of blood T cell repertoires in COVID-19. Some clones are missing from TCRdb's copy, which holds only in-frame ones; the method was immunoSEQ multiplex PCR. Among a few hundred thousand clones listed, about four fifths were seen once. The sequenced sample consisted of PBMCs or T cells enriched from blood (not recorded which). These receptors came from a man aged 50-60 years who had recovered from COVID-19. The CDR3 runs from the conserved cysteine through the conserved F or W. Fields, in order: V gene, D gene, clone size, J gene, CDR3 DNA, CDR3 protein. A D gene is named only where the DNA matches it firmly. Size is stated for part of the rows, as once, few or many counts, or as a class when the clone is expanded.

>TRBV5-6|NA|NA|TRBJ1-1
TGTGCCAGCATTTGGGGCCGTGAAGCTTTCTTT
CASIWGREAFF
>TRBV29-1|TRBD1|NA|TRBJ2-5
TGCAGCGTTGAAACTCTGGCAGGGGGCCAAGAGACCCAGTACTTC
CSVETLAGGQETQYF
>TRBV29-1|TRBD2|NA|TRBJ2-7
TGCAGCGTCTTAGCGGGGACCGCCTACGAGCAGTACTTC
CSVLAGTAYEQYF
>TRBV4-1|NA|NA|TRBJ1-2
TGCGCCAGCAAACCCTCCCGTTTGAGGGATGGCTACACCTTC
CASKPSRLRDGYTF
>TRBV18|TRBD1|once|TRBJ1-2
TGTGCCAGCTCACCCGCGACAGGGGTGTATGGCTACACCTTC
CASSPATGVYGYTF
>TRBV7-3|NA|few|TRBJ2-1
TGTGCCAGCAGCTTAGCAGGGATCAATGAGCAGTTCTTC
CASSLAGINEQFF
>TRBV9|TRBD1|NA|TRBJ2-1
TGTGCCAGCAGCGTAGCACAGGGGGCTGGGTACAATGAGCAGTTCTTC
CASSVAQGAGYNEQFF
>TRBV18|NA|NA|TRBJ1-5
TGTGCCAGCTCACCAGGAGGGTCAGTTCAGCCCCAGCATTTT
CASSPGGSVQPQHF
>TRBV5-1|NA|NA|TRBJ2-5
TGCGCCAGCAGTCCTCTTCCAGGACAGCAAGAGACCCAGTACTTC
CASSPLPGQQETQYF
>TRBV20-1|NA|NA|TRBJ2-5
TGCAGTGCTAGAGCCCCGGTGACCCAGTACTTC
CSARAPVTQYF
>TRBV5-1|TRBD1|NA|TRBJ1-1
TGCGCCAGCAGCCCACAGGGGGCTTACACTGAAGCTTTCTTT
CASSPQGAYTEAFF
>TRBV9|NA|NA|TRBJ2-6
TGTGCCAGCAGCGTAGGAGGGAGTCATGGGGCCAACGTCCTGACTTTC
CASSVGGSHGANVLTF
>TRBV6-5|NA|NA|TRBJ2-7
TGTGCCAGCAGTTACTCGACGGGAAACGAGCAGTACTTC
CASSYSTGNEQYF
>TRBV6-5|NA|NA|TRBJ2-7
TGTGCCAGCAGTTACTCAGCGACAGCTTCCTACGAGCAGTACTTC
CASSYSATASYEQYF
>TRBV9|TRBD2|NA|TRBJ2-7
TGTGCCAGCAGCGGAAAGCGGGAGGCCCACGAGCAGTACTTC
CASSGKREAHEQYF
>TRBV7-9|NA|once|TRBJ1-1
TGTGCCAGCAGCTTGGAAGGGGTGAAGGGCACTGAAGCTTTCTTT
CASSLEGVKGTEAFF
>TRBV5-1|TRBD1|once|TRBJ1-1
TGCGCCAGCAGCTTAATTAGGTCAGGGGGATCGAACACTGAAGCTTTCTTT
CASSLIRSGGSNTEAFF
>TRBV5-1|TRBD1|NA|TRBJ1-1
TGCGCCAGCAGCCACCCTGACAGGGTGAACACTGAAGCTTTCTTT
CASSHPDRVNTEAFF
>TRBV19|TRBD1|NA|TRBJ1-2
TGTGCCAGTAGTATAGCGGGACAGTCTAACTATGGCTACACCTTC
CASSIAGQSNYGYTF
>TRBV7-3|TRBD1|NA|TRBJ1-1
TGTGCCAGCAGCTTGGCCGGGACAGGGGTTTGGACTGAAGCTTTCTTT
CASSLAGTGVWTEAFF
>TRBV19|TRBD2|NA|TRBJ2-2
TGTGCCAGTACATCGGGGGGATCCGCCGGGGAGCTGTTTTTT
CASTSGGSAGELFF
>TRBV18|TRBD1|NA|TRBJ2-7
TGTGCCAGCTCACCACCCGGGACAGTCTCCTACGAGCAGTACTTC
CASSPPGTVSYEQYF
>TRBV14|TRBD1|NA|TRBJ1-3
TGTGCCAGCAGCCAGACCGCAGGGGGCGTCTCTGGAAACACCATATATTTT
CASSQTAGGVSGNTIYF
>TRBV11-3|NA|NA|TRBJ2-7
TGTGCCAGCAGCTTAGTTTCCGACGAGCAGTACTTC
CASSLVSDEQYF
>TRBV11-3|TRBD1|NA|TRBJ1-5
TGTGCCAGCAGCAAAGGGGGCAGGGGGAATCAGCCCCAGCATTTT
CASSKGGRGNQPQHF
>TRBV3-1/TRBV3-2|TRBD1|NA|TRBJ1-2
TGTGCCAGCAGGTGGACAGGGGGTTATGGCTACACCTTC
CASRWTGGYGYTF
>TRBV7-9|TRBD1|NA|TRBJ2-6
TGTGCCAGAATGAAACAGGGGTCTGGGGCCAACGTCCTGACTTTC
CARMKQGSGANVLTF
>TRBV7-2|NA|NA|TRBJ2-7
TGTGCCAGCAGCTCCGTAGGGCAGGGCCCCTACGAGCAGTACTTC
CASSSVGQGPYEQYF
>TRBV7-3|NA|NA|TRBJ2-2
TGTGCCAGCAGATACATCGGGACCGGGGAGCTGTTTTTT
CASRYIGTGELFF
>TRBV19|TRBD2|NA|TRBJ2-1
TGTGCCAGTAGTCTAGGGACTAGCGGGAGGATGAATGAGCAGTTCTTC
CASSLGTSGRMNEQFF
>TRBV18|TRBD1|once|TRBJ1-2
TGTGCCAGCTCACAATCCGGGACAGGGTATCCTCAGGGCTACACCTTC
CASSQSGTGYPQGYTF
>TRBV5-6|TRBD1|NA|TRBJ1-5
TGTGCCAGCAGCTCGATGACCGGGACAGCTATTATCCATTTT
CASSSMTGTAIIHF
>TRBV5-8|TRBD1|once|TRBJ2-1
TGTGCCAGCATCATGCACAGGGGCTCCTACAATGAGCAGTTCTTC
CASIMHRGSYNEQFF
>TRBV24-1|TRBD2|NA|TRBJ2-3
TGTGCCACCAGTGATTTTACTAGCGGGAGTCAATATACGCAGTATTTT
CATSDFTSGSQYTQYF
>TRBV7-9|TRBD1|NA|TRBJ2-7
TGTGCCAGCAGAACCGGGACAGGGGGCGAGCAGTACTTC
CASRTGTGGEQYF
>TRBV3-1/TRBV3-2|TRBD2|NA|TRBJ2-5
TGTGCCAGCAGCCAACTAGCGGGGGGGCCGGAGACCCAGTACTTC
CASSQLAGGPETQYF
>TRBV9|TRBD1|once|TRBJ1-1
TGTGCCAGCCGCAGACAGGGGACGAACACTGAAGCTTTCTTT
CASRRQGTNTEAFF
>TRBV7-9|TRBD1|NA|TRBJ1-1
TGTGCCAGCAGCACCGACCCCCAAATGACAGGGGAAGCTTTCTTT
CASSTDPQMTGEAFF
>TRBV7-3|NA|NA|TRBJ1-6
TGTGCCAGCGCTCAGGGGCGCAATTCACCCCTCCACTTT
CASAQGRNSPLHF
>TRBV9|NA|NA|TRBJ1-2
TGTGCCAGCAGCGTATCAGCGGCCACTAACTATGGCTACACCTTC
CASSVSAATNYGYTF
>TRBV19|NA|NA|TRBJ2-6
TGTGCCAGTAGTCGAAACAGGGCTGGGGCCAACGTCCTGACTTTC
CASSRNRAGANVLTF